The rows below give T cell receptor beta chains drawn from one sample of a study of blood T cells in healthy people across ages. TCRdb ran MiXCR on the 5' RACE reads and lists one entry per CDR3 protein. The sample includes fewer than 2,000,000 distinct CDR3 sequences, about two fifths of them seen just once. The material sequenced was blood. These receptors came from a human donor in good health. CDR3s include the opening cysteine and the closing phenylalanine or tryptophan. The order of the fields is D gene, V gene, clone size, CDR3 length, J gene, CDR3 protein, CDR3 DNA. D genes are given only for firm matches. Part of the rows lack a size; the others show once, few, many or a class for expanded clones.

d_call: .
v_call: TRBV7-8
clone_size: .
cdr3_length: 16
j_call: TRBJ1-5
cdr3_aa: CASSIERPYSNQPQHF
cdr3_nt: TGTGCCAGCAGCATAGAAAGGCCCTATAGCAATCAGCCCCAGCATTTT

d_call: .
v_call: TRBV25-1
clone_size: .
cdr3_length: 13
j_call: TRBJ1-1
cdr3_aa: CASSDYPGSEAFF
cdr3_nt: TGTGCCAGCAGTGACTATCCGGGCTCTGAAGCTTTCTTT

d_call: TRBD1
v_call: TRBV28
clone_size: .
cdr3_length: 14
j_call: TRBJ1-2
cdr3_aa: CASRTPGTGGGYTF
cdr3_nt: TGTGCCAGCAGGACCCCAGGGACAGGGGGTGGCTACACCTTC

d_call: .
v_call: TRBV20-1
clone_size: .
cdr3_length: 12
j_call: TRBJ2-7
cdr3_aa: CSATEGWHEQYF
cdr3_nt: TGCAGTGCCACGGAGGGTTGGCACGAGCAGTACTTC

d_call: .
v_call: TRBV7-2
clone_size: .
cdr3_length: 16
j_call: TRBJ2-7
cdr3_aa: CASSLGLSSSYYEQYF
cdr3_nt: TGTGCCAGCAGCTTGGGACTTTCTAGTTCCTACTACGAGCAGTACTTC

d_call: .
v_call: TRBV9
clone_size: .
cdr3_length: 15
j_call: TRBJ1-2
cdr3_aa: CASSVDPGEDYGYTF
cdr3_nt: TGTGCCAGCAGCGTAGACCCAGGGGAAGACTATGGCTACACCTTC

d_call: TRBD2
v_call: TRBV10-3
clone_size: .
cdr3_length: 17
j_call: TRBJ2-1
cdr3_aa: CAIKIGLAGESYNEQFF
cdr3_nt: TGTGCCATCAAAATTGGACTAGCGGGGGAATCCTACAATGAGCAGTTCTTC

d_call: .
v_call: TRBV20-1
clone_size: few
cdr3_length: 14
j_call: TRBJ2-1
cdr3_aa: CSAREDMWGNEQFF
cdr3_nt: TGCAGTGCTAGAGAAGATATGTGGGGGAATGAGCAGTTCTTC

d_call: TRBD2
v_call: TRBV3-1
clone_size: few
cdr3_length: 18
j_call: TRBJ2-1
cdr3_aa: CASSQGPGLAGIYNEQFF
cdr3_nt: TGTGCCAGCAGCCAGGGACCGGGACTAGCGGGGATCTACAATGAGCAGTTCTTC

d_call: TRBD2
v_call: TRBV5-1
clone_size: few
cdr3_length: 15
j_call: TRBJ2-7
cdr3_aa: CASSPRLAGKYEQYF
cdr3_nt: TGCGCCAGCAGCCCCAGACTAGCGGGAAAGTACGAGCAGTACTTC

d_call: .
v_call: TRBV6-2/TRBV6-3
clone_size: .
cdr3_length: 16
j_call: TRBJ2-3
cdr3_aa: CASSYSTQDRWDTQYF
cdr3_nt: TGTGCCAGCAGTTACTCGACGCAGGACCGGTGGGATACGCAGTATTTT

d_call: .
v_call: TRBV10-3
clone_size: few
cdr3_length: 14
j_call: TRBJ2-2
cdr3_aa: CATGRGTPYGELFF
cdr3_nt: TGTGCCACCGGTCGGGGGACCCCCTACGGGGAGCTGTTTTTT

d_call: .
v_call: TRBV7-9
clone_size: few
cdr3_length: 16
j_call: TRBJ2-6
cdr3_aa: CASNWAGGAGANVLTF
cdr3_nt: TGTGCCAGCAATTGGGCAGGAGGTGCTGGGGCCAACGTCCTGACTTTC

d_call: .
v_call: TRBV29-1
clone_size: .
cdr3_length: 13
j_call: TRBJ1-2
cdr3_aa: CSVLRDLGYGYTF
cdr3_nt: TGCAGCGTTCTCCGGGACCTGGGGTATGGCTACACCTTC

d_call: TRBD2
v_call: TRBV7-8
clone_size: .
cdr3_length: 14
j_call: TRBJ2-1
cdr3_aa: CASSQGRVQETQFF
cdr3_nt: TGTGCCAGCAGTCAAGGGAGGGTCCAAGAGACCCAGTTCTTC

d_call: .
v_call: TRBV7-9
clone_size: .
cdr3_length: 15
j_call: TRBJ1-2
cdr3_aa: CASSLGQGIFYGYTF
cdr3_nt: TGTGCCAGCAGCTTAGGGCAGGGGATCTTCTATGGCTACACCTTC

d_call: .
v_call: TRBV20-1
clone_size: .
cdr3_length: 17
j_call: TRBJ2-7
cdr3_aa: CSARDLGGGRGSYEQYF
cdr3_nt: TGCAGTGCTAGAGATCTTGGGGGGGGCAGAGGTTCCTACGAGCAGTACTTC

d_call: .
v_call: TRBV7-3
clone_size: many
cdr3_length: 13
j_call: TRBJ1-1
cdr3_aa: CASSLYRDTEAFF
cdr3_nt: TGTGCCAGCAGCTTATACAGGGACACTGAAGCTTTCTTT

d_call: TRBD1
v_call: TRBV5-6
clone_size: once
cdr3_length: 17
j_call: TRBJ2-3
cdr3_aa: CASSFLGQGGAADTQYF
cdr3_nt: TGTGCCAGCAGCTTCCTCGGACAGGGGGGAGCCGCAGATACGCAGTATTTT

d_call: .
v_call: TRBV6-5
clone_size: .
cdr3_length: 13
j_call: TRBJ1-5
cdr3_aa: CASRYQDNQPQHF
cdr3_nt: TGTGCCAGCAGATATCAGGATAATCAGCCCCAGCATTTT

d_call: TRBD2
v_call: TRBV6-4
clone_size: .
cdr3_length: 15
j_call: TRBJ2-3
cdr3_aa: CASSESGIPTDTQYF
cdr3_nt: TGTGCCAGCAGCGAGAGCGGGATCCCCACGGATACGCAGTATTTT

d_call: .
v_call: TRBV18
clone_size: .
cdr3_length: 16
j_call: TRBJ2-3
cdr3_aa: CASSPSSTGGTDTQYF
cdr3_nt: TGTGCCAGCTCACCATCGTCGACAGGTGGGACAGATACGCAGTATTTT

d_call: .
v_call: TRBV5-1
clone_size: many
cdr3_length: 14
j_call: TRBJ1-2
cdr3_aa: CASSLEASHYGYTF
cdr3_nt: TGCGCCAGCAGCTTGGAGGCGTCACACTATGGCTACACCTTC

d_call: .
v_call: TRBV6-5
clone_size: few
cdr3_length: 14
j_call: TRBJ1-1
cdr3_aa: CASSYGALNTEAFF
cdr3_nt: TGTGCCAGCAGTTATGGGGCTTTGAACACTGAAGCTTTCTTT